This TCR beta chain appears in the sequencing data of a study of long-term antiretroviral therapy in people with HIV. The sample holds a few counts of this clone. Researchers report immunoSEQ v3.0 was run at survey level. Assay: immunoSEQ multiplex PCR; the TCRdb copy retains only in-frame clones and omits some. The sample lists 14,000 or so clones, more than 65% occurring once. The CDR3 covers 15 residues. V lost 4 bases and J 0 bases, leaving 13 bases between the germline ends. The germline gives CDR1 MGHRA, CDR2 YSYEKL. The chain recombines TRBV4-1 with TRBJ2-7; perhaps TRBD1 as D (5 bases). The sequence came from a man aged 25 to 45 with HIV. Sequencing used unsorted PBMCs, obtained 0.4 years after starting antiretroviral therapy. CDR3 coding DNA: TGCGCCAGCAGCCGCGGCAGGGATAGCTCCTACGAGCAGTACTTC. Residues: CASSRGRDSSYEQYF.